The next 8 T cell receptor beta chains were all read from a single sample in a study of T cell changes during pregnancy in multiple sclerosis. Assay used: immunoSEQ multiplex PCR; TCRdb lists only in-frame clones, some missing. This sample has approximately 60,000 clones, with around 90% found just once. The input for sequencing was peripheral blood, taken after pregnancy. These receptors all stem from a female donor in good health, enrolled as a control in a pregnancy study.

This clone has only one observation. This rearrangement joins TRBV7-3 to TRBJ2-1, with D possibly being TRBD2 (5 bases). Trimming stripped 5 bases from V and 6 bases from J, with 14 bases between. The CDR3 length is 14 residues. CDR1 and CDR2 (germline): SGHTA, FQGTGA. Here the CDR3 reads CASSPSRERNEQFF. CDR3 coding DNA: TGTGCCAGCAGCCCCTCCCGGGAACGCAATGAGCAGTTCTTC.

The rearrangement uses TRBV29-1 and TRBJ2-1; the D gene is possibly TRBD1 (5 bases). V dropped 6 bases and J dropped 12 bases, with 18 bases sitting between them. CDR3 length equals 12 residues. Germline V gene data show CDR1 as SQVTM and CDR2 as ANQGSEA. As DNA, the CDR3 is TGCAGCGTCGATAGGGTATGGGGCAGGCAGTTCTTC. Amino acid sequence: CSVDRVWGRQFF.

This chain uses TRBV29-1 with TRBJ1-2; D gene ambiguous. V shed 6 bases and J shed 4 bases, with 12 bases lying between them. The CDR3 extends over 12 amino acids. Germline assignment: CDR1 SQVTM and CDR2 ANQGSEA. CDR3 coding DNA: TGCAGCGTAACAGATCAGGCCTATGGCTACACCTTC. Translating it yields CSVTDQAYGYTF.

The rearrangement links TRBV15 to TRBJ2-7; 8 nucleotides line up with TRBD1. The germline V gene has CDR1 LNHNV and CDR2 YYDKDF (reference sequence). The trim removed 0 bases at V and 5 bases at J, leaving 3 bases unmatched. CDR3 size: 14 residues. CDR3 sequence (DNA): TGTGCCACCAGCAGAGACAGGGGGCTCGACGAGCAGTACTTC. Residues: CATSRDRGLDEQYF. Complete variable domain (other parts from reference TRBV15 and TRBJ2-7): DAMVIQNPRYQVTQFGKPVTLSCSQTLNHNVMYWYQQKSSQAPKLLFHYYDKDFNNEADTPDNFQSRRPNTSFCFLDIRSPGLGDTAMYLCATSRDRGLDEQYFGPGTRLTVT.

A few counts support this clone. Other nucleotide sequences from this sample produce the same CDR3. The V call is TRBV12-5, the J call TRBJ1-5; 7 bases fit TRBD1. This CDR3 comprises 18 residues. Per germline, CDR1 LGHNT and CDR2 FRNRAP. V lost 6 bases, J lost 2 bases, and 16 bases stayed unmatched. For the CDR3, the DNA is TGTGCTAGTGGCCTCCAGGGGGAGTATGTACTCGGCAATCAGCCCCAGCATTTT. Amino acids: CASGLQGEYVLGNQPQHF.

This chain joins TRBV19 and TRBJ1-5, with 7 positions matching TRBD1. V trimming: 6 bases; J trimming: 1 base; junction bases outside the gene matches: 9. Germline lookup yields CDR1 LNHDA and CDR2 SQIVND (reference sequence). This CDR3 contains 16 residues. The CDR3 protein is CASRDRSNLSNQPQHF. For the CDR3, the DNA is TGTGCCAGTAGGGACAGGTCGAACTTGAGCAATCAGCCCCAGCATTTT. The full variable domain, with the rest looked up from reference TRBV19 and TRBJ1-5, is DGGITQSPKYLFRKEGQNVTLSCEQNLNHDAMYWYRQDPGQGLRLIYYSQIVNDFQKGDIAEGYSVSREKKESFPLTVTSAQKNPTAFYLCASRDRSNLSNQPQHFGDGTRLSIL.

This clone was seen only a few times. Other DNA sequences in the sample encode the same CDR3. The genes are TRBV27 and TRBJ1-5; a weak D match, TRBD1 (5 bases). V was cut by 2 bases and J by 0 bases, with 8 bases left in between. The CDR3 is 15 residues long. Germline assignment: CDR1 MNHEY and CDR2 SMNVEV (reference sequence). CDR3 protein: CASSLGGGSNQPQHF. Here the CDR3 DNA reads TGTGCCAGCAGTTTAGGGGGGGGTAGCAATCAGCCCCAGCATTTT.

This chain uses TRBV6-4 with TRBJ2-3; 15 nucleotides agree with TRBD2. The CDR3 extends over 16 amino acids. With 6 bases clipped from V and 0 bases from J, the junction kept 1 base outside the gene matches. CDR1 and CDR2 from the germline V gene are MRHNA and SNTAGT. In DNA form, the CDR3 reads TGTGCCAGCAGGGGACTAGCGGGGGGAAGCACAGATACGCAGTATTTT. Its protein product is CASRGLAGGSTDTQYF.